This T cell receptor (beta chain) came from a study of PD-1 blockade in classical Hodgkin lymphoma. This clone appeared once. Its target is unknown. Germline lookup yields CDR1 SGHNT and CDR2 YYREEE (reference sequence). CDR3 length equals 15 residues. Trimming at V came to 0 bases and at J to 0 bases, leaving 0 bases not matched to a gene. Repertoires were generated with immunoSEQ multiplex PCR, while TCRdb's copy carries only in-frame clones and drops some. This sample has 96,000 or so clones; approximately 94% occur once, and the top ten carry around 2%. Study observations and caveats: Individuals initiating nivolumab under 1 year after ASCT were excluded. Relative to healthy donors, newly diagnosed patients reportedly had lower baseline TCR diversity, which was reported as lower still in relapsed/refractory patients. Patients newly diagnosed and complete responders had comparable baseline diversity.

As to time point: cycle 4 day 1 (C4D1), after 5 to 7 weeks of nivolumab. In every patient, relapse followed autologous stem cell transplantation, while exposure to brentuximab vedotin differed. The TCR comes from a human donor with classical Hodgkin lymphoma. The starting material was peripheral blood mononuclear cells (PBMCs), obtained before the fourth cycle of nivolumab. V is TRBV5-4 and J is TRBJ2-1; TRBD2 matches at 7 bases. CDR3: CASSLGLASYNEQFF. The CDR3, as DNA: TGTGCCAGCAGCTTGGGACTAGCCTCCTACAATGAGCAGTTCTTC.